Listed here is a single T cell receptor beta chain. This CDR3 comprises 15 residues. The V gene's germline CDR1 is WNHNN and CDR2 SYGVQD (reference sequence). V trimming: 10 bases; J trimming: 2 bases; junction bases outside the gene matches: 11. This entry is derived from a study of cytomegalovirus exposure and HLA in healthy donors. PCR used 60 Vbeta primers and 13 Jbeta primers. Method: immunoSEQ multiplex PCR; TCRdb's copy keeps in-frame clones and lacks some. The sample has under 250,000 clones; approximately 80% are singletons. The material sequenced was PBMCs. The gene calls are TRBV10-1 and TRBJ2-3, with 8 nucleotides matching TRBD2. The receptor comes from a boy younger than 10 in good health and CMV-seronegative. The DNA of the CDR3 is TGCGCCACACGTCGAGCGGGAGACTACACAGATACGCAGTATTTT. Translation gives CATRRAGDYTDTQYF.